Listed below are T cell receptor beta chains from one sample, sequenced in a study of blood T cell repertoires in COVID-19. TCRdb's copy holds only in-frame clones and misses some; the assay was immunoSEQ multiplex PCR. This sample has 45,000 to 60,000 clones; about 85% occur once, and the top ten carry about 15%. Material for sequencing was peripheral blood. These receptors came from a human donor in a cohort sampled during active COVID-19. The CDR3 runs from the conserved cysteine through the conserved F or W.

j_gene: TRBJ2-1
v_gene: TRBV18
CDR3aa: CASSPVSSYNEQFF

j_gene: TRBJ2-5
v_gene: TRBV7-2
CDR3aa: CASSFQGGEETQYF

j_gene: TRBJ1-5
v_gene: TRBV6-5
CDR3aa: CASSTGPGEPQHF

j_gene: TRBJ2-7
v_gene: TRBV6-5
CDR3aa: CASSYSPTYNYEQYF

j_gene: TRBJ1-4
v_gene: TRBV6-5
CDR3aa: CASNRETNEKLFF

j_gene: TRBJ2-7
v_gene: TRBV30
CDR3aa: CAWSSGRYEQYF

j_gene: TRBJ2-2
v_gene: TRBV27
CDR3aa: CASRGTTNTGELFF

j_gene: TRBJ2-7
v_gene: TRBV19
CDR3aa: CASGKDSTYEQYF

j_gene: TRBJ2-3
v_gene: TRBV5-6
CDR3aa: CASSLASTDTQYF

j_gene: TRBJ1-4
v_gene: TRBV5-1
CDR3aa: CASSGQGAGEKLFF

j_gene: TRBJ1-5
v_gene: TRBV7-6
CDR3aa: CASSLGTGGNQPQHF

j_gene: TRBJ2-7
v_gene: TRBV18
CDR3aa: CASSPLPGLAGGEQYF

j_gene: TRBJ1-2
v_gene: TRBV12-3/TRBV12-4
CDR3aa: CASSFQGPYGYTF

j_gene: TRBJ2-3
v_gene: TRBV4-2
CDR3aa: CASSQVTPRVAGGSTDTQYF

j_gene: TRBJ2-2
v_gene: TRBV30
CDR3aa: CAWSGLAGTPGELFF

j_gene: TRBJ2-1
v_gene: TRBV7-8
CDR3aa: CASSLEVAGGGNEQFF

j_gene: TRBJ2-1
v_gene: TRBV6-6
CDR3aa: CASLKGTGGYEQFF

j_gene: TRBJ2-1
v_gene: TRBV6-5
CDR3aa: CASSRRDSVYNEQFF

j_gene: TRBJ1-1
v_gene: TRBV5-1
CDR3aa: CASSPGQGGAEAFF

j_gene: TRBJ1-3
v_gene: TRBV6-4
CDR3aa: CASSESRGQGTIYF

j_gene: TRBJ2-2
v_gene: TRBV6-5
CDR3aa: CASRTGQNTGELFF

j_gene: TRBJ1-5
v_gene: TRBV5-1
CDR3aa: CASSLEGQGGQPQHF

j_gene: TRBJ2-3
v_gene: TRBV6-5
CDR3aa: CASRTDRFTDTQYF

j_gene: TRBJ1-4
v_gene: TRBV5-4
CDR3aa: CASSPSHGEKLFF

j_gene: TRBJ2-2
v_gene: TRBV5-5
CDR3aa: CASSLSSNTGELFF

j_gene: TRBJ2-5
v_gene: TRBV28
CDR3aa: CASSRRQYQEETQYF

j_gene: TRBJ2-7
v_gene: TRBV10-3
CDR3aa: CAISESAVLGGEQYF

j_gene: TRBJ2-7
v_gene: TRBV27
CDR3aa: CASSLQRGSSYEQYF

j_gene: TRBJ2-2
v_gene: TRBV19
CDR3aa: CASSVGLAVNGGELFF

j_gene: TRBJ2-3
v_gene: TRBV24-1
CDR3aa: CATSEPGTGYTDTQYF

j_gene: TRBJ2-7
v_gene: TRBV7-9
CDR3aa: CASSAVGNRGRYEQYF

j_gene: TRBJ2-7
v_gene: TRBV28
CDR3aa: CASSLHLGQLSYEQYF

j_gene: TRBJ2-4
v_gene: TRBV10-2
CDR3aa: CASMSLAKNIQYF

j_gene: TRBJ2-7
v_gene: TRBV10-3
CDR3aa: CAIRTPGQGASRAAYEQYF

j_gene: TRBJ2-1
v_gene: TRBV7-2
CDR3aa: CASSPRDRGKNEQFF